This TCR beta chain was captured by sequencing in a study of patients and donors after allogeneic stem cell transplantation. This clonotype was seen ten or more times. From germline, CDR1 is SGHTA and CDR2 FQGNSA. The V gene end was trimmed by 3 bases and the J gene end by 6 bases; junction bases not matched to a gene: 13. The CDR3 has 16 amino acids. TCRdb passed the RT-PCR reads through MiXCR, listing each CDR3 protein once. The data contain about 110,000 distinct CDR3 sequences, approximately 35% of them seen just once; the ten biggest clones take up around 25%. This sequence was found in a human donor who was either an allogeneic HSCT recipient or a stem cell or donor lymphocyte infusion donor (not recorded which). It is not recorded whose cells these are; they may come from a transplant donor. The gene calls are TRBV7-2 and TRBJ1-2; 7 bases map to TRBD1. The sequenced material came from blood, either unsorted or a sorted T cell fraction (not recorded which). CDR3 in DNA: TGTGCCAGCAGCTTGACCCGGGACAGTCTCCTGAATGGCTACACCTTC. Translated, it gives CASSLTRDSLLNGYTF.